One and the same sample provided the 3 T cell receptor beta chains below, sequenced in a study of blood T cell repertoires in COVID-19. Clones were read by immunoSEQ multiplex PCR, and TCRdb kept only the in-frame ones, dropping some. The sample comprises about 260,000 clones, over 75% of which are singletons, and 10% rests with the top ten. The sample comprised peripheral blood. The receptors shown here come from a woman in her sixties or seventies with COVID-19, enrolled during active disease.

The CDR3 sequence: CASRREEAGETQYF. The CDR3 DNA is TGCGCCAGCAGGAGAGAGGAGGCGGGCGAGACCCAGTACTTC. The rearrangement joins TRBV23-1 to TRBJ2-5; tentative D call: TRBD2 (5 bases). TRBV23-1 is known as an ORF, though its function is uncertain. The CDR3 is made up of 14 amino acids. V lost 6 bases to trimming and J lost 5 bases, with 16 bases between them.

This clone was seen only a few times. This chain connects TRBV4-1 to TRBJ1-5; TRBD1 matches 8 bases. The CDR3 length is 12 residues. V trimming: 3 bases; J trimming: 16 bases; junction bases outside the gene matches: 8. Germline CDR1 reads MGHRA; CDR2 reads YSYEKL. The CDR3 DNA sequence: TGCGCCAGCAGCCAGCGGACAGGGCAAGTACATTTT. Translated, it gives CASSQRTGQVHF.

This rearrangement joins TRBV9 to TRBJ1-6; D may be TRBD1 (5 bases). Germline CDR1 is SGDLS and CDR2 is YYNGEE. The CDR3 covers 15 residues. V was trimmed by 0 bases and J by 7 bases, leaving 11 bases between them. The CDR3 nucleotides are TGTGCCAGCAGCGTAGGTAGCAGGGCAAATTCACCCCTCCACTTT. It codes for CASSVGSRANSPLHF.